This TCR beta chain comes out of a study of CD8+ T cells in alopecia areata. Across the study: Each of the treated patients was given oral tofacitinib, 5 to 10 mg twice daily, for moderate-to-severe alopecia areata. The share of scalp area affected provided the severity score for treated patients.

CDR3 size: 12 residues. The V gene lost 5 bases and the J gene lost 9 bases, with 8 bases spanning the gap. Germline V lookup: CDR1 SGHTA, CDR2 FQGNSA. As the sequencing template, cDNA was produced by extracting RNA and reverse transcribing it. Assay used: immunoSEQ multiplex PCR; TCRdb lists only in-frame clones, some missing. The sample holds 200,000 to 250,000 clones; 64% are singletons and the top ten take roughly 4.2%. The sample's treatment: oral pan-JAK inhibitor, 5-10 mg twice daily. With regard to this clone: Its antigen is currently unknown.

Overall study results and limits: Persistence of many expanded lesional clones was seen in scalp and blood during tofacitinib.

This sequence originates from a human donor with alopecia areata. This chain connects TRBV7-2 to TRBJ1-6; no clear D gene. Sample: CD4+ T cells sorted from blood, taken at week 4, from a patient treated with tofacitinib. CDR3 DNA: TGTGCCAGCAGCCCGGCGGGTTCACCCCTCCACTTT. Translated, it gives CASSPAGSPLHF.